These 26 T cell receptor beta chains came from one sample sequenced in a study of cytotoxic CD8 clonotypes in ibrutinib-treated CLL. Sequenced by immunoSEQ multiplex PCR; TCRdb stores in-frame clones only, minus some. The table shows 200,000 or so clones, with roughly three quarters occurring only once. This specimen consisted of PBMCs, obtained after 12 months of ibrutinib treatment. The receptors were sampled from a human donor with chronic lymphocytic leukemia.

This clone was detected a few times. The chain uses TRBV5-6 and TRBJ2-3; D is unresolved. There are 15 residues in the CDR3. Germline CDR1 and CDR2: SGHDT and YYEEEE. The V end lost 4 bases, the J end lost 1 base, and 13 bases lay between the germline ends. CDR3 region: CASSRVELRTDTQYF. The CDR3 DNA follows: TGTGCCAGCAGCCGCGTAGAGTTGCGCACAGATACGCAGTATTTT.

This chain uses TRBV4-2 with TRBJ2-3; 11 bases are shared with TRBD2. CDR1 and CDR2 (germline): LGHNA, YNFKEQ. Trimming at V came to 0 bases and at J to 7 bases, leaving 3 bases not matched to a gene. The CDR3 loop spans 15 amino acids. CDR3 in amino acids: CASSQDLAGGYTQYF. In nucleotides, the CDR3 is TGTGCCAGCAGCCAAGACCTAGCGGGAGGATATACGCAGTATTTT.

The rearrangement joins TRBV5-1 to TRBJ1-2; D is unclear. V lost 0 bases, J lost 6 bases, and 9 bases lay in between. Germline V gene sequence: CDR1 SGHRS, CDR2 YFSETQ. The CDR3 consists of 13 residues. CDR3: CASSLAGRDGYTF. Written as DNA, the CDR3 is TGCGCCAGCAGCTTGGCTGGGAGGGATGGCTACACCTTC.

V usage is TRBV15 and J usage is TRBJ1-4; no clear D gene. Looked up from germline, CDR1 is LNHNV and CDR2 is YYDKDF (reference sequence). The CDR3 is made up of 13 amino acids. Trimming left V 3 bases short and J 4 bases short, with 6 bases between. Written as DNA, the CDR3 is TGTGCCACCAGCAGGACGGTTAATGAAAAACTGTTTTTT. It encodes CATSRTVNEKLFF.

The chain carries TRBV28 and TRBJ2-1; D unclear. The CDR3 contains 16 residues. Per the germline V gene, CDR1 is MDHEN and CDR2 is SYDVKM. Trimming left V 2 bases short and J 1 base short, with 12 bases between. The CDR3 protein is CASSLGWEKSYNEQFF. The CDR3 region has the DNA TGTGCCAGCAGTTTAGGGTGGGAAAAGTCCTACAATGAGCAGTTCTTC.

The chain has TRBV7-3 and TRBJ1-4; D is possibly TRBD1 (5 bases). The CDR3 runs to 17 residues. Germline CDR1 SGHTA, CDR2 FQGTGA. Trimming left V 1 base short and J 6 bases short, with 18 bases between. The CDR3 bases are TGTGCCAGCAGCTTAATGCCTCCCGGGGGGGAGGATGAAAAACTGTTTTTT. This encodes CASSLMPPGGEDEKLFF.

The rearrangement joins TRBV4-3 to TRBJ2-7, with TRBD2 matching over 9 bases. Germline assignment: CDR1 LGHNA and CDR2 YSLEER. This CDR3 region has 16 residues. V gave up 4 bases and J gave up 4 bases; unmatched junction bases: 11. CDR3 sequence: CASSLQYFSGSYEQYF. CDR3 nucleotide sequence: TGCGCCAGCAGCCTTCAATACTTTAGCGGGAGTTACGAGCAGTACTTC.

The chain is built from TRBV7-2 and TRBJ2-5, with 9 nucleotides matching TRBD2. CDR1 is SGHTA and CDR2 is FQGNSA in the germline V gene. After removal of 4 bases from V and 5 bases from J, the junction contained 5 bases not matched to a gene. The CDR3 has 14 amino acids. CDR3 region: CASSSGGRGETQYF. CDR3 coding DNA: TGTGCCAGCAGCTCGGGCGGGAGGGGGGAGACCCAGTACTTC.

This clone was picked up one time. This chain connects TRBV4-1 to TRBJ1-3; D gene uncertain. CDR1 is MGHRA and CDR2 is YSYEKL in the germline V gene. The V and J ends lost 3 bases and 0 bases respectively, with 3 bases between them. The CDR3 is 13 amino acids. CDR3 in amino acids: CASSQISGNTIYF. DNA for the CDR3: TGCGCCAGCAGCCAGATCTCTGGAAACACCATATATTTT.

The rearrangement links TRBV7-2 to TRBJ1-5; 10 bases map to TRBD1. Germline V gives CDR1 SGHTA, CDR2 FQGNSA. With V trimmed by 1 base and J by 5 bases, 2 bases remained unmatched. The CDR3 loop spans 15 amino acids. The CDR3 DNA is TGTGCCAGCAGCTTAGTGGGGACAGGGGATCAGCCCCAGCATTTT. The encoded protein is CASSLVGTGDQPQHF.

This chain joins TRBV5-1 and TRBJ1-5, with D unresolved. Germline V gives CDR1 SGHRS, CDR2 YFSETQ. V was shortened by 7 bases and J by 1 base, with 12 bases between the two germline ends. The CDR3 runs 14 residues. CDR3 sequence (DNA): TGCGCCAGCTTGGGCCGGAGGAGCAATCAGCCCCAGCATTTT. This gives the protein CASLGRRSNQPQHF.

The chain recombines TRBV5-1 with TRBJ2-2; D gene uncertain. Trimming removed 2 bases from V and 1 base from J, with 6 bases in between. CDR1 and CDR2 (germline): SGHRS, YFSETQ. The CDR3 loop spans 14 amino acids. The CDR3 here is CASSLRWNTGELFF. CDR3 nucleotide sequence: TGCGCCAGCAGCTTAAGGTGGAACACCGGGGAGCTGTTTTTT.

The DNA for the CDR3 is TGTGCCAGCAGCTTCAAACTCACTAGCGGGAGAGGTACCGGGGAGCTGTTTTTT. This encodes CASSFKLTSGRGTGELFF. V is TRBV5-4 and J is TRBJ2-2; 11 bases map to TRBD2. This CDR3 contains 18 residues. Trimming at V came to 2 bases and at J to 5 bases, leaving 11 bases not matched to a gene. Germline loops: CDR1 SGHNT, CDR2 YYREEE (reference sequence).

The gene calls are TRBV7-3 and TRBJ1-2; weak D call: TRBD1 (6 bases). Germline V gene data show CDR1 as SGHTA and CDR2 as FQGTGA. The CDR3 extends over 14 amino acids. V shed 4 bases and J shed 6 bases, with 15 bases lying between them. The CDR3 sequence is CASSSLTGQNGYTF. The DNA of the CDR3 is TGTGCCAGCAGCTCCCTCACAGGGCAGAATGGCTACACCTTC.

The chain combines TRBV2 with TRBJ2-7; maybe TRBD2 (6 bases). This CDR3 spans 12 amino acids. Germline values: CDR1 SNHLY, CDR2 FYNNEI. V gave up 6 bases and J gave up 12 bases, with 18 bases separating them. CDR3 in DNA: TGTGCCAGCAGGACCCTCGGGAGTTGGGGGTACTTC. It yields the protein CASRTLGSWGYF.

This clone was detected a few times. V gene TRBV27 combines with J gene TRBJ2-7; 7 nucleotides match TRBD1. CDR1 is MNHEY, CDR2 SMNVEV, per germline (reference sequence). Trimming took 4 bases from V and 2 from J; bases not matched to a gene: 5. There are 14 residues in the CDR3. This CDR3 reads CASSSPGTAYEQYF. DNA of the CDR3: TGTGCCAGCAGTTCCCCGGGGACAGCCTACGAGCAGTACTTC.

The chain combines TRBV4-1 with TRBJ1-2; D not certain. V was clipped by 4 bases and J by 6 bases, with 15 bases between them. CDR1 MGHRA and CDR2 YSYEKL come from the germline V gene. CDR3 length: 14 residues. This CDR3 reads CASSPPRRLDGYTF. CDR3 sequence (DNA): TGCGCCAGCAGCCCGCCCCGCAGGCTAGATGGCTACACCTTC.

The rearrangement joins TRBV5-1 to TRBJ2-5; possibly TRBD1 for D (6 bases). Germline V gene data show CDR1 as SGHRS and CDR2 as YFSETQ. The CDR3 is 15 residues long. Trimming pared 4 bases from V and 0 bases from J, leaving 13 bases between. The CDR3 sequence is CASSTGQLHQETQYF. The CDR3 DNA is TGCGCCAGCAGCACAGGACAGTTGCACCAAGAGACCCAGTACTTC.

The V call is TRBV4-3, the J call TRBJ2-7; tentatively, D is TRBD2 (6 bases). The ends were cut back, 6 bases at V and 3 bases at J, with 15 bases in the middle. The length of the CDR3 is 14 residues. The germline gives CDR1 LGHNA, CDR2 YSLEER. DNA for the CDR3: TGCGCCAGCAGACCGGGGACGGGGGACTACGAGCAGTACTTC. Its protein product is CASRPGTGDYEQYF.

The chain links TRBV30 to TRBJ1-5; D is perhaps TRBD1 (6 bases). V gave up 7 bases and J gave up 3 bases, with 13 bases separating them. The CDR3 covers 13 residues. Germline V gives CDR1 GTSNPN, CDR2 SVGIG (reference sequence). CDR3 sequence: CAYQDSTNQPQHF. CDR3 sequence (DNA): TGTGCCTATCAGGACAGCACCAATCAGCCCCAGCATTTT.

The gene calls are TRBV19 and TRBJ1-1; tentative D call: TRBD1 (5 bases). Per germline, CDR1 LNHDA and CDR2 SQIVND (reference sequence). The CDR3 spans 14 residues. V lost 4 bases and J 4 bases, leaving 13 bases between the germline ends. The DNA of the CDR3 is TGTGCCAGTAGTACCCCCGGGGGGGGCACTGAAGCTTTCTTT. It encodes CASSTPGGGTEAFF.

This clone was found a few times. The chain has TRBV5-1 and TRBJ1-5; D gene unclear. Germline values: CDR1 SGHRS, CDR2 YFSETQ. The CDR3 runs to 13 residues. Trimming stripped 4 bases from V and 5 bases from J, with 10 bases between. CDR3 DNA sequence: TGCGCCAGCAGCCCCCCCGGCTATCAGCCCCAGCATTTT. It encodes CASSPPGYQPQHF.

This clone was counted a few times. This chain uses TRBV2 with TRBJ1-1; D is unclear. The CDR3 loop spans 11 amino acids. CDR1 is SNHLY, CDR2 FYNNEI, per germline. Trimming stripped 4 bases from V and 3 bases from J, with 3 bases between. CDR3 nucleotide sequence: TGTGCCAGCAGTGCGCACACTGAAGCTTTCTTT. Its protein product is CASSAHTEAFF.

This clone has more than one count but fewer than ten. The CDR3 protein is CASSDITVDYGYTF. CDR3 nucleotides: TGTGCCAGCAGTGATATTACGGTGGACTATGGCTACACCTTC. V gene TRBV2 combines with J gene TRBJ1-2; D uncertain. Trimming took 3 bases from V and 3 from J, leaving 11 bases between them. There are 14 residues in the CDR3. CDR1 and CDR2 (germline): SNHLY, FYNNEI.

J is TRBJ2-2 and V is TRBV11-3, with 9 bases fitting TRBD1. The CDR3 is 16 residues long. Germline V lookup: CDR1 SGHNT, CDR2 YENEEA. After removal of 5 bases from V and 6 bases from J, the junction contained 10 bases not matched to a gene. The CDR3 DNA reads as TGTGCCAGCAGCCGGGGACAGGGAAAATTTGCCGGGGAGCTGTTTTTT. Protein sequence: CASSRGQGKFAGELFF.

The genes are TRBV5-4 and TRBJ1-3; 7 bases fit TRBD1. J was trimmed by 2 bases and V by 5 bases; bases with no gene match: 4. Germline V gives CDR1 SGHNT, CDR2 YYREEE (reference sequence). This CDR3 has 14 residues. The CDR3: CASSFGTAGNTIYF. In DNA, the CDR3 is TGTGCCAGCAGTTTCGGGACAGCTGGAAACACCATATATTTT. Full variable domain (rest looked up from reference TRBV5-4 and TRBJ1-3): ETGVTQSPTHLIKTRGQQVTLRCSSQSGHNTVSWYQQALGQGPQFIFQYYREEENGRGNFPPRFSGLQFPNYSSELNVNALELDDSALYLCASSFGTAGNTIYFGEGSWLTVV.